These 15 T cell receptor beta chains were all obtained from the same sample, sequenced in a study of CD8+CD57+ T cells in acquired aplastic anemia. Sequencing involved patients with CD8+CD57+ cell expansion previously shown by flow cytometry. The use of genomic DNA as template underpinned the TCR beta VDJ and CDR3 profiling. TCRdb used MiXCR to reprocess the reads, holding one entry per CDR3 protein. This sample has around 430,000 distinct CDR3 sequences, with about a third found just once. Sequenced material: sorted CD4+, CD8+, or CD8+CD57+ T cells (not recorded which) from PBMCs. The receptor set was obtained from a human donor with aplastic anemia.

In regard to this clonotype: A junction end diverges from the germline sequence, so it may reflect a read error. The chain couples TRBV15 to TRBJ1-6; 9 bases align to TRBD1. Per germline, CDR1 LNHNV and CDR2 YYDKDF (reference sequence). The CDR3 loop spans 15 amino acids. CDR3 coding DNA: TGTGTCACCAGCGGCGGGACAGGGCGAGTCTCACCCCTCCACTTT. Translated, it gives CVTSGGTGRVSPLHF. The full variable domain, completed using reference TRBV15 and TRBJ1-6, is DAMVIQNPRYQVTQFGKPVTLSCSQTLNHNVMYWYQQKSSQAPKLLFHYYDKDFNNEADTPDNFQSRRPNTSFCFLDIRSPGLGDTAMYLCVTSGGTGRVSPLHFGNGTRLTVT.

This clonotype was found a few times. V gene TRBV5-6 combines with J gene TRBJ2-4, with D perhaps TRBD1 (5 bases). The CDR3 is 12 residues long. Germline values: CDR1 SGHDT, CDR2 YYEEEE. Trimming cost V 5 bases and J 7 bases, with 10 bases left between them. The CDR3 coding sequence is TGTGCCAGCAGTTCCAGGGTGAACATTCAGTACTTC. Its protein product is CASSSRVNIQYF.

This clonotype was counted between two and nine times. The V and J genes are TRBV19 and TRBJ1-4, with D possibly being TRBD1 (5 bases). The CDR3 is 15 amino acids. V lost 6 bases and J 2 bases, leaving 13 bases between the germline ends. The germline V gene has CDR1 LNHDA and CDR2 SQIVND (reference sequence). The CDR3 loop reads CASSKPTGTNEKLFF. Written as DNA, the CDR3 is TGTGCCAGTAGCAAACCCACAGGCACTAATGAAAAACTGTTTTTT. The whole variable domain, filled in from reference TRBV19 and TRBJ1-4, reads DGGITQSPKYLFRKEGQNVTLSCEQNLNHDAMYWYRQDPGQGLRLIYYSQIVNDFQKGDIAEGYSVSREKKESFPLTVTSAQKNPTAFYLCASSKPTGTNEKLFFGSGTQLSVL.

The count of this clonotype is one. This rearrangement joins TRBV29-1 to TRBJ1-1, with TRBD1 matching over 7 bases. The CDR3 length is 12 residues. With V trimmed by 2 bases and J by 5 bases, 2 bases remained unmatched. Germline assignment: CDR1 SQVTM and CDR2 ANQGSEA. The DNA for the CDR3 is TGCAGCGTTGAATCAGGGGGTACTGAAGCTTTCTTT. Translation: CSVESGGTEAFF.

The J gene is TRBJ1-5, the V gene TRBV30; D call uncertain. Per the germline V gene, CDR1 is GTSNPN and CDR2 is SVGIG (reference sequence). The CDR3 is 13 residues long. V was clipped by 1 base and J by 0 bases, with 4 bases between them. CDR3 amino acids: CAWSADSNQPQHF. The CDR3 DNA reads TGTGCCTGGAGTGCAGATAGCAATCAGCCCCAGCATTTT.

This clonotype was counted at least ten times. The chain uses TRBV15 and TRBJ2-1; the D gene could be TRBD1 or TRBD2 (5 bases each). This CDR3 has 15 amino acids. Germline-derived CDR1 and CDR2 are LNHNV and YYDKDF (reference sequence). Trimming shortened V by 5 bases and J by 6 bases, and 17 bases separated the two germline ends. The CDR3: CATSGAKGDRNEQFF. The CDR3 DNA reads as TGTGCCACCAGCGGGGCTAAGGGAGATCGCAATGAGCAGTTCTTC.

This clonotype was recorded at least ten times. The chain combines TRBV9 with TRBJ1-1; maybe TRBD1 (5 bases). Trimming took off 0 bases at V and 1 base at J, with 7 bases between the two ends. The germline gives CDR1 SGDLS, CDR2 YYNGEE. CDR3 size: 14 residues. The CDR3 region is CASSVGGENTEAFF. The CDR3 bases are TGTGCCAGCAGCGTAGGAGGGGAGAACACTGAAGCTTTCTTT.

Regarding this clonotype: One end of the junction varies from germline; a read error may be responsible. V gene TRBV7-8 combines with J gene TRBJ1-1, with TRBD1 as a possible D gene (6 bases). Germline CDR1 SGHVS, CDR2 FQNEAQ. CDR3 length equals 13 residues. CDR3 residues: CASSPRTAPKASF. In DNA, the CDR3 is TGTGCCAGTAGCCCCCGGACAGCCCCAAAAGCTTCCTTT. Full variable domain (rest looked up from reference TRBV7-8 and TRBJ1-1): GAGVSQSPRYKVAKRGQDVALRCDPISGHVSLFWYQQALGQGPEFLTYFQNEAQLDKSGLPSDRFFAERPEGSVSTLKIQRTQQEDSAVYLCASSPRTAPKASFGQGTRLTVV.

This clonotype was picked up one time. The V gene is TRBV27, the J gene TRBJ1-5; weak D call: TRBD1 (6 bases). Germline values: CDR1 MNHEY, CDR2 SMNVEV (reference sequence). V lost 5 bases to trimming and J lost 7 bases, with 18 bases between them. This CDR3 contains 15 residues. CDR3 sequence reads: CASSNRQAGNQPQHF. In DNA, the CDR3 is TGTGCCAGCAGTAATCGACAGGCCGGGAACCAGCCCCAGCATTTT.

V is TRBV6-1 and J is TRBJ1-2; TRBD1 matches 10 bases. J gave up 6 bases and V 9 bases, and 13 bases lay outside the gene matches. CDR1 and CDR2 from the germline V gene are MNHNS and SASEGT. This CDR3 has 15 residues. The CDR3 region is CASQTPGQGIDGYTF. CDR3 sequence (DNA): TGTGCCAGTCAAACACCGGGACAGGGGATAGATGGCTACACCTTC.

Concerning this clonotype: This may arise from a read error, as a much more abundant clone is one base away. The J gene is TRBJ1-1, the V gene TRBV25-1; D is ambiguous. Germline V gene sequence: CDR1 MGHDK, CDR2 SYGVNS. This CDR3 is 14 amino acids long. CDR3 nucleotide sequence: TGTGCCAGTAGCTACTACACAGCAAACACTGAAACTTTCTTT. This sequence encodes CASSYYTANTETFF. Combining the CDR3 with reference TRBV25-1 and TRBJ1-1 gives the whole variable domain EADIYQTPRYLVIGTGKKITLECSQTMGHDKMYWYQQDPGMELHLIHYSYGVNSTEKGDLSSESTVSRIRTEHFPLTLESARPSHTSQYLCASSYYTANTETFFGQGTRLTVV.

Comments on this clonotype: A much bigger clone sits one base away, suggesting this may be a read error. Because it lacks the conserved phenylalanine or tryptophan at the end, this CDR3 is likely a read error. The rearrangement uses TRBV2 and TRBJ2-3; tentative D call: TRBD1 (6 bases). Germline V CDR1 and CDR2: SNHLY, FYNNEI. This CDR3 spans 16 amino acids. Trimming took 4 bases from V and 4 from J, leaving 18 bases between them. The CDR3 DNA is TGTGCCAGCAGTGGCTTTCTGGGACAACCCTCAGATACGCAGTATCTT. This sequence encodes CASSGFLGQPSDTQYL.

V usage is TRBV7-9 and J usage is TRBJ2-5; D possibly corresponds to TRBD2 (6 bases). Germline CDR1 is SEHNR and CDR2 is FQNEAQ (reference sequence). V was clipped by 5 bases and J by 0 bases, with 22 bases between them. This CDR3 comprises 18 residues. CDR3: CASSQDLVAANNQETQYF. The CDR3 DNA follows: TGTGCCAGCAGCCAAGATTTGGTAGCGGCAAATAACCAAGAGACCCAGTACTTC.

CDR3 in DNA: TGCGCCAGCGGGGGACTCCCCTCCTACAATGAGCAGTTCTTC. Protein sequence: CASGGLPSYNEQFF. The chain employs TRBV5-1 and TRBJ2-1; D is possibly TRBD2 (6 bases). Trimming removed 7 bases at V and 0 bases at J, with 11 bases between. CDR1 SGHRS and CDR2 YFSETQ come from the germline V gene. The CDR3 loop spans 14 amino acids.

A few counts support this clonotype. The J gene is TRBJ2-7, the V gene TRBV6-1; the D gene is possibly TRBD2 (6 bases). V shed 2 bases and J shed 7 bases, with 15 bases lying between them. This CDR3 has 14 residues. CDR1 and CDR2 from the germline V gene are MNHNS and SASEGT. CDR3 nucleotide sequence: TGTGCCAGCAGTGAAAGGGGATCCGGAGGGGAGCAGTACTTC. As protein: CASSERGSGGEQYF.